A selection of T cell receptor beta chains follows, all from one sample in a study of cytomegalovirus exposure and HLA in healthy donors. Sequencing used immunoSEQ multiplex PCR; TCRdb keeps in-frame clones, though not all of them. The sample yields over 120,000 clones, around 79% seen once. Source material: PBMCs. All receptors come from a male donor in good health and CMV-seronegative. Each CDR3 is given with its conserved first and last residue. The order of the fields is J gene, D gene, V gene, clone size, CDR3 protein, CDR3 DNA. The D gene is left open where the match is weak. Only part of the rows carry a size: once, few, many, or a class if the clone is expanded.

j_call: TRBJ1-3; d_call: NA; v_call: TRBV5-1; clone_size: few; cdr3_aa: CASSDSGLSGNTIYF; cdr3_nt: TGCGCCAGCAGCGATTCAGGCCTCTCTGGAAACACCATATATTTT
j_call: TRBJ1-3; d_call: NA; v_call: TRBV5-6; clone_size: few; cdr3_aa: CASSRRVGGPGNTIYF; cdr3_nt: TGTGCCAGCAGCCGTCGAGTAGGAGGACCTGGAAACACCATATATTTT
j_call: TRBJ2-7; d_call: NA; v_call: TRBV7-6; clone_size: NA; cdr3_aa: CASSSLVGNEQYF; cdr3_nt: TGTGCCAGCAGCTCTTTGGTGGGCAACGAGCAGTACTTC
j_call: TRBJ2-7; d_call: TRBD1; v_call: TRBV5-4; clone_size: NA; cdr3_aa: CASSNLTGGREQYF; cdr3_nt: TGTGCCAGCAGTAATCTAACAGGGGGTAGAGAGCAGTACTTC
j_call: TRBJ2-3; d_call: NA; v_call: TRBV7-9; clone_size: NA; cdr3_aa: CASSPPWRVGTDTQYF; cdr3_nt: TGTGCCAGCAGCCCCCCGTGGAGGGTCGGCACAGATACGCAGTATTTT
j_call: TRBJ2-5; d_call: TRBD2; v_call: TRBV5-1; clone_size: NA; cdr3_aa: CASTSVSGSGETQYF; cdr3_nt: TGCGCCAGCACCTCGGTTAGCGGGAGTGGAGAGACCCAGTACTTC
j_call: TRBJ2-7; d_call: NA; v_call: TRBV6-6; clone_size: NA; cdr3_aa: CASSYSMGRGEQYF; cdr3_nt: TGTGCCAGCAGTTACTCGATGGGTCGGGGCGAGCAGTACTTC
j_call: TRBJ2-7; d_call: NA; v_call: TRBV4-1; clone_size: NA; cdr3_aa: CASSHLLGYEQYF; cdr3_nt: TGTGCCAGCAGCCACTTACTCGGGTACGAGCAGTACTTC
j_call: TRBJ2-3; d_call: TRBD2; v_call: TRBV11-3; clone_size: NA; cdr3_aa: CASSLVAGENTDTQYF; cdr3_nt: TGTGCCAGCAGCTTAGTAGCGGGGGAGAACACAGATACGCAGTATTTT
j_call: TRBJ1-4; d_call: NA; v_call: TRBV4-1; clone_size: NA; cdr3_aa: CASSQDPHSLVEKLFF; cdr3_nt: TGCGCCAGCAGCCAAGATCCTCACAGCTTGGTTGAAAAACTGTTTTTT
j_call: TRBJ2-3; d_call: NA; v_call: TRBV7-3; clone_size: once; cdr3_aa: CASSLLGLGTDTQYF; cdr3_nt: TGTGCCAGCAGCTTGCTGGGACTCGGCACAGATACGCAGTATTTT
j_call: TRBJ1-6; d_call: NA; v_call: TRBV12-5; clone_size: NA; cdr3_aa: CASGFTENSPLHF; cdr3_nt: TGTGCTAGTGGTTTTACAGAGAATTCACCCCTCCACTTT
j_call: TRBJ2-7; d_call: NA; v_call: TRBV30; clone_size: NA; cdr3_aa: CAWSVLRRAGYEQYF; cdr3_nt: TGTGCCTGGAGTGTACTTCGGCGGGCGGGTTACGAGCAGTACTTC
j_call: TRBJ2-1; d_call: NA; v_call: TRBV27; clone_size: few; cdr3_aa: CASSLIGGVGGNEQFF; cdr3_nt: TGTGCCAGCAGTTTAATCGGCGGCGTGGGGGGCAATGAGCAGTTCTTC
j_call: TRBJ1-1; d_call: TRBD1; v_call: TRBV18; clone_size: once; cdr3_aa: CASSPMDRGFSEAFF; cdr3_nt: TGTGCCAGCTCACCTATGGACAGGGGTTTTTCTGAAGCTTTCTTT
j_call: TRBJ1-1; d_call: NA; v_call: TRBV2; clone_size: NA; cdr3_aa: CASNLGAEAFF; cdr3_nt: TGTGCCAGCAACCTCGGAGCTGAAGCTTTCTTT
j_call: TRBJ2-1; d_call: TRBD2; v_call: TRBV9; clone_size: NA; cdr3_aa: CASSGGGARYNEQFF; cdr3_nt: TGTGCCAGCAGCGGCGGGGGGGCGAGGTACAATGAGCAGTTCTTC
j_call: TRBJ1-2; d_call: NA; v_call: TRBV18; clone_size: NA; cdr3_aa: CASSPPGREDFGYTF; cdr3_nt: TGTGCCAGCTCACCACCGGGCAGGGAGGACTTTGGCTACACCTTC
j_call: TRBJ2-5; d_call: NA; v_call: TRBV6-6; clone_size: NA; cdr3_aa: CASKGGETQYF; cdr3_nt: TGTGCCAGTAAAGGAGGAGAGACCCAGTACTTC
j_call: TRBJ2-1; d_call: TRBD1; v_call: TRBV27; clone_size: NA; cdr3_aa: CASSLSSTGGARAPYNEQFF; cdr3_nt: TGTGCCAGCAGTTTATCGTCAACAGGGGGCGCCCGGGCGCCGTACAATGAGCAGTTCTTC